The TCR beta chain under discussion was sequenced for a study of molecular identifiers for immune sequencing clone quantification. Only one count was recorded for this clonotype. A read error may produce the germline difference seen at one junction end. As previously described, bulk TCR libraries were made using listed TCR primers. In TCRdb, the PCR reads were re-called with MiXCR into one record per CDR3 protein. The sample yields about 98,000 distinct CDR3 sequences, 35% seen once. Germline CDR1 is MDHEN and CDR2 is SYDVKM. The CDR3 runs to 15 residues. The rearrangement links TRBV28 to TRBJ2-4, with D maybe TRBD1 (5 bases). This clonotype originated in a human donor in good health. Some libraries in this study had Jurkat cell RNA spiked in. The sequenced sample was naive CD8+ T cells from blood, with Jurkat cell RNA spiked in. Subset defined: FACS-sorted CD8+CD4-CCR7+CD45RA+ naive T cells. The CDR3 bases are TGTTCCAGCAGTCCTCTACTAAGGGGCAAAATCATTCAGTACTTC. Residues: CSSSPLLRGKIIQYF.